This T cell receptor (beta chain) was found in a study of CD8 T cells in Susac syndrome. Study-level findings and limits: It was acknowledged in the study that its TCR sequencing and HLA analysis involved a relatively small number of individuals.

Roughly 0.45 to 1 ug RNA was reverse transcribed with random hexamers. TCRdb ran MiXCR on the immunoSEQ multiplex PCR reads and lists one entry per CDR3 protein. The data hold 150,000 to 200,000 distinct CDR3 sequences, with approximately 95% observed a single time. Blood CD8+ and CD4+ T cells underwent high-throughput TCR beta sequencing. Points on this clonotype: The target antigen is unknown.

The CDR3 length is 13 residues. V was pared by 3 bases and J by 4 bases, with 9 bases between. The J gene is TRBJ2-5, the V gene TRBV12-3 or TRBV12-4; D uncertain. The receptor comes from a human donor with multiple sclerosis. The sample was CD4+ T cells from PBMCs. CDR3 sequence: CASSLREGETQYF. CDR3 sequence (DNA): TGTGCCAGCAGTTTGAGAGAAGGAGAGACCCAGTACTTC.